A selection of T cell receptor beta chains follows, all from one sample in a study of T cell responses to AZD1222 COVID-19 vaccine. Assay used: immunoSEQ multiplex PCR; TCRdb lists only in-frame clones, some missing. The sample holds around 140,000 clones, 75% to 85% seen once. Here the sequenced sample was peripheral blood, taken 28 days after the second dose of the MenACWY control vaccine. The origin of the receptors is an adult who received the MenACWY meningococcal vaccine as a control. The CDR3 runs from the conserved cysteine through the conserved F or W. A D gene is named only where the DNA matches it firmly. Clone size is shown for a subset of rows, as once, few, many or a class of expanded clone.

V: TRBV30; J: TRBJ1-1; length: 14; size: -; D: -; CDR3: CAWSVRLGNTEAFF; DNA: TGTGCCTGGAGTGTACGTCTTGGGAACACTGAAGCTTTCTTT
V: TRBV7-2; J: TRBJ2-3; length: 12; size: -; D: -; CDR3: CASSWEIDTQYF; DNA: TGTGCCAGCAGCTGGGAGATCGATACGCAGTATTTT
V: TRBV27; J: TRBJ2-2; length: 14; size: -; D: TRBD1; CDR3: CASTGTGFTGELFF; DNA: TGTGCCAGCACTGGGACAGGGTTCACCGGGGAGCTGTTTTTT
V: TRBV11-3; J: TRBJ1-1; length: 12; size: -; D: -; CDR3: CASSFSDGEAFF; DNA: TGTGCCAGTAGCTTCAGTGACGGTGAAGCTTTCTTT
V: TRBV24-1; J: TRBJ2-2; length: 14; size: -; D: -; CDR3: CATSPPGNTGELFF; DNA: TGTGCCACCAGCCCCCCCGGGAACACCGGGGAGCTGTTTTTT
V: TRBV9; J: TRBJ2-1; length: 15; size: -; D: -; CDR3: CASSVVGGGDNEQFF; DNA: TGTGCCAGCAGCGTAGTTGGGGGCGGGGACAATGAGCAGTTCTTC
V: TRBV5-6; J: TRBJ2-1; length: 14; size: once; D: -; CDR3: CASSWGARYNEQFF; DNA: TGTGCCAGCAGCTGGGGGGCCCGGTACAATGAGCAGTTCTTC
V: TRBV29-1; J: TRBJ2-7; length: 13; size: -; D: TRBD2; CDR3: CSVESGALREQYF; DNA: TGCAGCGTTGAGAGCGGGGCACTTCGCGAGCAGTACTTC
V: TRBV4-3; J: TRBJ2-2; length: 17; size: -; D: TRBD2; CDR3: CASSQDGRGANTGELFF; DNA: TGCGCCAGCAGCCAAGATGGGAGGGGCGCGAACACCGGGGAGCTGTTTTTT
V: TRBV9; J: TRBJ2-1; length: 12; size: -; D: -; CDR3: CASSTPTEEQFF; DNA: TGTGCCAGCAGCACTCCCACCGAGGAGCAGTTCTTC
V: TRBV3-1/TRBV3-2; J: TRBJ1-5; length: 14; size: -; D: -; CDR3: CASSPNNGELPQHF; DNA: TGTGCCAGCAGCCCAAACAACGGGGAGTTGCCCCAGCATTTT
V: TRBV30; J: TRBJ1-5; length: 13; size: few; D: -; CDR3: CAWSAGVHQPQHF; DNA: TGTGCCTGGAGTGCAGGGGTTCATCAGCCCCAGCATTTT
V: TRBV19; J: TRBJ1-5; length: 14; size: -; D: TRBD1; CDR3: CASRNGQVLQPQHF; DNA: TGTGCCAGTAGAAACGGACAGGTTCTTCAGCCCCAGCATTTT
V: TRBV7-6; J: TRBJ2-1; length: 19; size: -; D: -; CDR3: CASSPSLTVRGSSYNEQFF; DNA: TGTGCCAGCAGCCCATCCCTCACCGTTAGGGGGAGCTCCTACAATGAGCAGTTCTTC
V: TRBV9; J: TRBJ1-3; length: 16; size: -; D: -; CDR3: CASSVATTVSGNTIYF; DNA: TGTGCCAGCAGCGTAGCTACAACTGTCTCTGGAAACACCATATATTTT
V: TRBV4-3; J: TRBJ2-1; length: 17; size: -; D: TRBD2; CDR3: CASSQDEAGGPNNEQFF; DNA: TGCGCCAGCAGCCAAGATGAAGCGGGAGGGCCTAACAATGAGCAGTTCTTC
V: TRBV27; J: TRBJ2-1; length: 15; size: -; D: TRBD1; CDR3: CASSWNRGNNNEQFF; DNA: TGTGCCAGCAGTTGGAACAGGGGAAACAACAATGAGCAGTTCTTC
V: TRBV12-5; J: TRBJ2-1; length: 14; size: -; D: -; CDR3: CASGSELVSREQFF; DNA: TGTGCTAGTGGTTCCGAACTAGTCTCGCGCGAGCAGTTCTTC
V: TRBV11-3; J: TRBJ2-7; length: 15; size: -; D: -; CDR3: CASSFSRDLYTEQYF; DNA: TGTGCCAGCAGCTTCTCACGGGACCTCTATACTGAGCAGTACTTC
V: TRBV7-2; J: TRBJ2-7; length: 13; size: -; D: -; CDR3: CASSSPDRTEQYF; DNA: TGTGCCAGCAGCTCCCCCGACAGGACCGAGCAGTACTTC
V: TRBV5-1; J: TRBJ1-6; length: 14; size: -; D: -; CDR3: CASSLESRDSPLHF; DNA: TGCGCCAGCAGCTTAGAGAGCAGAGACTCACCCCTCCACTTT
V: TRBV4-2; J: TRBJ1-1; length: 16; size: few; D: -; CDR3: CASSQEVQGYSTEAFF; DNA: TGTGCCAGCAGCCAAGAGGTGCAGGGGTATTCTACTGAAGCTTTCTTT
V: TRBV5-1; J: TRBJ1-3; length: 14; size: -; D: -; CDR3: CASSPDVSGNTIYF; DNA: TGCGCCAGCAGCCCGGACGTATCTGGAAACACCATATATTTT
V: TRBV27; J: TRBJ2-5; length: 15; size: -; D: TRBD2; CDR3: CASSLSGGTQETQYF; DNA: TGTGCCAGCAGTTTATCCGGGGGGACCCAAGAGACCCAGTACTTC
V: TRBV3-1/TRBV3-2; J: TRBJ2-3; length: 15; size: -; D: -; CDR3: CASSQGSSPDGTQYF; DNA: TGTGCCAGCAGCCAAGGATCTAGCCCCGACGGGACGCAGTATTTT
V: TRBV19; J: TRBJ1-5; length: 16; size: -; D: TRBD1; CDR3: CASSIDGTASNQPQHF; DNA: TGTGCCAGTAGTATAGACGGGACAGCTAGCAATCAGCCCCAGCATTTT
V: TRBV2; J: TRBJ2-3; length: 15; size: few; D: TRBD2; CDR3: CASTGRSGGTDTQYF; DNA: TGTGCCAGCACCGGGCGGAGCGGGGGGACAGATACGCAGTATTTT
V: TRBV6-1; J: TRBJ1-1; length: 13; size: -; D: -; CDR3: CASSEGARTEAFF; DNA: TGTGCCAGCAGTGAGGGGGCGCGTACTGAAGCTTTCTTT
V: TRBV11-2; J: TRBJ2-2; length: 13; size: once; D: -; CDR3: CASSMTRTGELFF; DNA: TGTGCCAGCAGCATGACAAGGACCGGGGAGCTGTTTTTT
V: TRBV9; J: TRBJ2-7; length: 17; size: -; D: -; CDR3: CASSVDPGGTLQEEQYF; DNA: TGTGCCAGCAGCGTAGACCCCGGAGGGACCCTACAGGAGGAGCAGTACTTC
V: TRBV25-1; J: TRBJ2-2; length: 15; size: -; D: -; CDR3: CASSDRGRNTGELFF; DNA: TGTGCCAGCAGTGATCGGGGGCGTAACACCGGGGAGCTGTTTTTT
V: TRBV10-3; J: TRBJ2-3; length: 17; size: -; D: TRBD1; CDR3: CAIRESAGGRNTDTQYF; DNA: TGTGCCATCAGAGAAAGTGCAGGGGGCCGGAACACAGATACGCAGTATTTT
V: TRBV7-9; J: TRBJ2-5; length: 16; size: -; D: TRBD2; CDR3: CASSSLAGGSQETQYF; DNA: TGTGCCAGCAGCTCTCTAGCGGGCGGATCCCAAGAGACCCAGTACTTC
V: TRBV4-2; J: TRBJ2-3; length: 16; size: -; D: TRBD2; CDR3: CASSQEVAGGINTQYF; DNA: TGTGCCAGCAGCCAAGAGGTAGCGGGAGGTATTAATACGCAGTATTTT
V: TRBV5-6; J: TRBJ1-4; length: 14; size: -; D: -; CDR3: CASSLGASNEKLFF; DNA: TGTGCCAGCAGCTTGGGGGCCAGTAATGAAAAACTGTTTTTT
V: TRBV11-3; J: TRBJ2-2; length: 16; size: -; D: TRBD1; CDR3: CASSPDRGPYTGELFF; DNA: TGTGCCAGCAGCCCAGACAGGGGGCCATACACCGGGGAGCTGTTTTTT
V: TRBV27; J: TRBJ1-4; length: 12; size: few; D: -; CDR3: CASSLRGEKLFF; DNA: TGTGCCAGCAGTCTAAGGGGTGAAAAACTGTTTTTT
V: TRBV28; J: TRBJ2-7; length: 10; size: -; D: -; CDR3: CASSLNEQYF; DNA: TGTGCCAGCAGTTTGAACGAGCAGTACTTC
V: TRBV6-5; J: TRBJ2-1; length: 15; size: -; D: TRBD2; CDR3: CASSIQSGGVDEQFF; DNA: TGTGCCAGCAGTATCCAAAGCGGGGGGGTGGATGAGCAGTTCTTC
V: TRBV29-1; J: TRBJ1-2; length: 13; size: -; D: -; CDR3: CSVEDQGLDGYTF; DNA: TGCAGCGTTGAAGATCAGGGGTTGGATGGCTACACCTTC
V: TRBV6-1; J: TRBJ1-2; length: 14; size: -; D: -; CDR3: CASSEGGGIYGYTF; DNA: TGTGCCAGCAGTGAAGGGGGCGGGATCTATGGCTACACCTTC
V: TRBV11-2; J: TRBJ1-1; length: 13; size: -; D: TRBD1; CDR3: CASSARQGAVAFF; DNA: TGTGCCAGCAGCGCAAGACAGGGGGCTGTAGCTTTCTTT
V: TRBV2; J: TRBJ1-6; length: 15; size: -; D: TRBD1; CDR3: CASSTGAQGNSPLHF; DNA: TGTGCCAGCAGCACAGGGGCCCAGGGTAATTCACCCCTCCACTTT
V: TRBV3-1/TRBV3-2; J: TRBJ2-2; length: 13; size: -; D: -; CDR3: CASSLGGTGELFF; DNA: TGTGCCAGCAGCCTAGGGGGGACCGGGGAGCTGTTTTTT
V: TRBV19; J: TRBJ1-2; length: 15; size: -; D: TRBD1; CDR3: CASTKTAGGLGGYTF; DNA: TGTGCCAGCACCAAGACCGCAGGGGGGCTGGGTGGCTACACCTTC